The clone carrying this T cell receptor beta chain was seen a few times. The antigen is not known. These data originate in a study of early T cells in non-severe SARS-CoV-2 infection. Each CDR3 protein gets one entry after TCRdb re-called the 5' RACE reads with MiXCR. The sample carries roughly 100,000 distinct CDR3 sequences, around 13% recorded once. Broader study findings: Matching with VDJdb favored anti-spike CD8 responses (missing private and CD4 specificities).

CDR3 length: 20 residues. Per germline, CDR1 MNHEY and CDR2 SMNVEV (reference sequence). Unmatched junction bases numbered 23, after V lost 6 bases and J lost 4 bases. The receptor's source is an adult who was a healthcare worker with PCR-confirmed SARS-CoV-2 infection or an uninfected control (not recorded which). The sample consisted of whole blood. V and J are TRBV27 and TRBJ2-1; 8 nucleotides line up with TRBD2. The CDR3 region has the DNA TGTGCCAGCAGGCCCGAGAGCGCTAGCGGGCGGATCAAGTATTACAATGAGCAGTTCTTC. It yields the protein CASRPESASGRIKYYNEQFF.